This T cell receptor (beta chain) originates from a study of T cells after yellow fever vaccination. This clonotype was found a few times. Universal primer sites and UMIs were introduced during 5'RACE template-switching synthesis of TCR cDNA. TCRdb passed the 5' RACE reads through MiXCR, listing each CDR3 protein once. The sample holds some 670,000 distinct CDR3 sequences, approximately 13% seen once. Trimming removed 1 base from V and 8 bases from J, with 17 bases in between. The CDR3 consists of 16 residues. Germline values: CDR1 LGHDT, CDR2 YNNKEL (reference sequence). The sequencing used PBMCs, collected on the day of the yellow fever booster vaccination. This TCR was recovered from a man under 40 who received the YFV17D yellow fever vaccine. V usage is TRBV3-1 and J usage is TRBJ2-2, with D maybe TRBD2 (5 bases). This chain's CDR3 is CASSQAGNPVRGELFF. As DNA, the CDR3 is TGTGCCAGCAGCCAAGCGGGGAACCCAGTGAGGGGGGAGCTGTTTTTT.